One sample yielded the 3 T cell receptor beta chains listed below, sequenced in a study of T cells after yellow fever vaccination. TCRdb redid the calling of the 5' RACE reads with MiXCR, one entry per CDR3 protein. The table lists fewer than 400,000 distinct CDR3 sequences, around 6.5% of them singletons. The material was PBMCs, obtained 5 days after the yellow fever booster vaccination. These receptors were taken from a man younger than 40 who received the YFV17D yellow fever vaccine.

A note on this clonotype: Sequence at one end of the junction differs from germline and may be a read error. This rearrangement joins TRBV20-1 to TRBJ2-3; TRBD2 matches 12 bases. This CDR3 spans 16 amino acids. CDR1 and CDR2 from the germline V gene are DFQATT and SNEGSKA (reference sequence). CDR3 protein: CCALRGASGRADTQYF. CDR3 nucleotides: TGCTGTGCGCTAAGGGGGGCTAGCGGGAGGGCAGATACGCAGTATTTT.

As concerns this clonotype: With a much larger clone just one base away, this may be a read error. The chain couples TRBV6-5 to TRBJ2-5, with 7 bases that match TRBD2. The junction had 4 bases not matched to a gene; V was cut back by 4 bases and J by 5 bases. CDR1 is MNHEY and CDR2 is SVGAGI in the germline V gene. This CDR3 has 13 amino acids. Here the CDR3 DNA reads TGTGCCAGCAGTTGCGGCGGGAGTGAGACCCAGTACTTC. The encoded protein is CASSCGGSETQYF.

This clonotype was observed a handful of times. The J gene is TRBJ2-5, the V gene TRBV29-1, with 9 bases aligning to TRBD1. V lost 6 bases and J lost 6; bases outside the gene matches: 8. The CDR3 has 13 residues. Germline CDR1 and CDR2: SQVTM and ANQGSEA. CDR3 amino acids: CSVDGGTGKTQYF. The CDR3 DNA reads as TGCAGCGTCGACGGAGGGACAGGGAAGACCCAGTACTTC. The full variable domain, rest sourced from reference TRBV29-1 and TRBJ2-5, is SAVISQKPSRDICQRGTSLTIQCQVDSQVTMMFWYRQQPGQSLTLIATANQGSEATYESGFVIDKFPISRPNLTFSTLTVSNMSPEDSSIYLCSVDGGTGKTQYFGPGTRLLVL.